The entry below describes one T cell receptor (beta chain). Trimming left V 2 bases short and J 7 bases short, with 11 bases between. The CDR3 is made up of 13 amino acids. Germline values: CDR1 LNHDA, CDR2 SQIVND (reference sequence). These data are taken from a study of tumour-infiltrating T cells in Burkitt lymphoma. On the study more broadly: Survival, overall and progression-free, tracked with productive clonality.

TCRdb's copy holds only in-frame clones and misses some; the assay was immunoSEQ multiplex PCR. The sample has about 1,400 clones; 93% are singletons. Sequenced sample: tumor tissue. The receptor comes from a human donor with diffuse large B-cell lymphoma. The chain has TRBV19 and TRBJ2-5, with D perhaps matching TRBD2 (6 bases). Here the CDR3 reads CASSIRSEGTQYF. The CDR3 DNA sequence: TGTGCCAGTAGTATAAGATCGGAGGGGACCCAGTACTTC.